The TCR beta chain under discussion was sequenced for a study of blood T cell repertoires in COVID-19 (dated by TCRdb to about 2020). At the level of the whole study: Collaborator samples came from the United States, Italy and Spain and covered acute and convalescent phases of COVID-19. The prospective study material was composed of cDNA or gDNA derived from T cells, B-cell-depleted T cells, or PBMCs. Deeply sampled blood TCRbeta repertoires from subjects exposed to, actively infected with, or recovered from COVID-19 were included in the dataset. The repertoires were made available in a free public database intended to serve as a resource for research on the immune response to SARS-CoV-2. Samples were obtained from the ongoing ImmuneRACE study (first 160 participants) and from 1,254 subjects provided by 6 global collaborators. Nearly every sample came with metadata listing a de-identified subject ID, COVID-19 status, age in years and sex. Where HLA class I and class II types were available, the types were taken from metadata supplied by the sample provider, not from assay-based typing.

TCRbeta CDR3 regions were amplified from genomic DNA using the immunoSEQ Assay, a bias-controlled multiplex PCR. The authors processed their data as follows. The number of nucleated cells in each sample was estimated from the amplification of reference gene primers within the assay. To quantify the absolute abundance of each unique TCRbeta CDR3 rearrangement, sequence reads were collapsed and filtered. For each sample, productive Simpson clonality was calculated as the square root of Simpson's diversity index over productive rearrangements. Held by TCRdb, this immuneACCESS table contains in-frame sequences only and omits some clones. Under half of the omission traces to an unresolved V gene where checked; the cause of the rest is unknown. V and J calls and clone size follow that table, whereas D and trimming were derived from the DNA. The sample has 150,000 to 200,000 clones on record, over 80% of them singletons. The top ten constitute 5.2% of the sample.

Enrolling through a virtual design, the prospective study's participants ranged in age from roughly 18 to 90 years and lived across 24 United States geographic areas. To assign participants to cohorts, the prospective study relied on clinical history that participants themselves reported in a screening survey and a study questionnaire. Exposed participants had been in contact, within 2 weeks of entering the study, with a person who had a PCR-confirmed or clinician-diagnosed case of COVID-19. Each participant in the prospective study had whole blood, serum and a nasopharyngeal or oropharyngeal swab collected by mobile phlebotomists. Participants in the prospective study had the option to provide additional blood draws and questionnaires over a roughly 2-month period. Blood samples from the prospective study were shipped frozen or at room temperature prior to DNA extraction. The germline ends are 10 bases apart after V is trimmed by 2 bases and J by 8 bases. The CDR3 goes from the cysteine to the phenylalanine over 13 residues. Only the CDR3 portion is preserved as DNA: 39 bases, with reading frame beginning at the first base. The germline V gene sets CDR1 to KGHSH and CDR2 to LQKENI.

On the study overall, not on this receptor specifically: The quantity of clinical and demographic metadata differed by source and by participant and was supplied without curation.

With respect to this clone: Its binding antigen is unknown. No quality values exist for individual bases; no much larger clone is one base distant.

The clonotype was recovered from a man between 65 and 85 years old who had been exposed to COVID-19. The source material was PBMCs or T cells enriched from blood (not recorded which). This chain joins TRBV18 to TRBJ2-1, with no reliable assignment of the D segment. The CDR3 sequence is CASSPASTDEQFF. At the DNA level, the sequence is TGTGCCAGCTCACCAGCTAGTACCGATGAGCAGTTCTTC. The CDR3, completed at both ends by the reference TRBV18 and TRBJ2-1 genes, gives the full variable domain NAGVMQNPRHLVRRRGQEARLRCSPMKGHSHVYWYRQLPEEGLKFMVYLQKENIIDESGMPKERFSAEFPKEGPSILRIQQVVRGDSAAYFCASSPASTDEQFFGPGTRLTVL.